Listed below are T cell receptor beta chains from one sample, sequenced in a study of shared clonotypes between healthy human individuals. This table comes from immunoSEQ multiplex PCR, and its TCRdb copy is limited to in-frame clones, with some not included. This sample carries roughly 1,000,000 clones, more than 75% of them seen once, and the ten largest clones take around 0.61%. The sequencing input was memory CD4+ T cells from PBMCs. The receptors stem from a man younger than 30 in good health. Some clones in this sample may be carry-over from other donors' samples. Each CDR3 is given without its conserved first and last residue.

TRBV5-1	TRBJ2-7	ASSGGGLAYEQY
TRBV2	TRBJ2-7	ASGPGLAGNYEQY
TRBV9	TRBJ1-5	ASSGGTGINQPQH
TRBV7-9	TRBJ2-7	ASSSTSTGYEQY
TRBV27	TRBJ1-5	ASSLPPRDKNQPQH
TRBV7-8	TRBJ2-7	ASTPRIRDRRSYEQY
TRBV29-1	TRBJ1-1	SANRGLNTEAF
TRBV5-1	TRBJ1-2	ASSPDYGRGYT
TRBV6-1	TRBJ1-2	ASTPDSGGYT
TRBV15	TRBJ2-7	ATSRGGISYEQY
TRBV25-1	TRBJ2-7	ASSEYRPGGLYEQY
TRBV11-2	TRBJ1-1	ASSPPGQGTVKGAF
TRBV5-1	TRBJ1-4	ASSSGDAVREKLF
TRBV7-8	TRBJ2-3	ASSSPGRGRALADTQY
TRBV7-8	TRBJ1-2	ASSLVRALMGERYGYT
TRBV14	TRBJ1-1	ASSQALRAEAF
TRBV2	TRBJ1-1	ASCLSLRLDTEAF
TRBV9	TRBJ2-7	ASGEGRHSEQY
TRBV5-1	TRBJ2-6	ASSSDAYSGANVLT
TRBV5-5	TRBJ1-5	ASSLEGGSNQPQH
TRBV30	TRBJ1-2	AWSAQGYGYT
TRBV7-9	TRBJ1-2	ASSVGQGPHYGYT
TRBV7-6	TRBJ2-5	ASSLLRQETQY
TRBV4-1	TRBJ2-7	ASSQASAGGSYEQY
TRBV5-1	TRBJ1-4	ASSLEGPTFGEKLF
TRBV7-8	TRBJ2-7	ASTARGVSSYEQY